Reported below is one T cell receptor beta chain. The data originate from a study of CD8 T cells in Susac syndrome. Reverse transcription of 0.5 to 1 ug RNA was performed with random hexamers. One entry per CDR3 protein results from TCRdb running MiXCR on the immunoSEQ multiplex PCR reads. This sample has roughly 150,000 distinct CDR3 sequences, with around 95% found just once. CDR1 and CDR2 from the germline V gene are LGHDT and YNNKEL (reference sequence). The CDR3 length is 15 residues. The germline V and J ends were trimmed by 0 bases and 2 bases, with 11 bases remaining between them. The chain recombines TRBV3-1 with TRBJ2-7; no firm D call. The TCR sequence derives from a human donor with multiple sclerosis. What was sequenced was CD8+ T cells from PBMCs. CDR3 DNA sequence: TGTGCCAGCAGCCAAGATGGAAGCGCGGCCTACGAGCAGTACTTC. Translation gives CASSQDGSAAYEQYF.